A single sample gave rise to the 29 T cell receptor beta chains below, sequenced in a study of regulatory T cells in long-lasting Graves disease. Building the TCR beta libraries relied on iRepertoire HTBI primers, and CDR3 regions underwent Arm-PCR. TCRdb re-called the multiplex PCR reads through MiXCR, storing one row per CDR3 protein. The repertoire consists of 240,000 or so distinct CDR3 sequences, with around 20% occurring once and the leading ten covering approximately 14%. Time point of the sample: newly diagnosed GD, antithyroid drugs for less than 3 months. After RNA was extracted from PBMCs, the TCR library was made from it. The sample consisted of peripheral blood mononuclear cells (PBMCs), taken at new diagnosis, from a patient treated with antithyroid drugs. The receptors were sampled from a female donor with Graves disease.

Concerning this clonotype: In this CDR3 the conserved last residue, phenylalanine or tryptophan, is missing, so a read error is likely. The chain has TRBV28 and TRBJ2-3, with unresolved D. CDR1 MDHEN and CDR2 SYDVKM come from the germline V gene. V lost 3 bases and J lost 8, with 6 bases in between. The CDR3 runs 11 residues. The CDR3 here is CASSLSGTQYL. The CDR3 nucleotides are TGTGCCAGCAGTTTGTCAGGTACGCAGTATCTT.

The rearrangement links TRBV6-1 to TRBJ2-3; 10 bases map to TRBD2. Trimming took 5 bases from V and 4 from J; bases not matched to a gene: 3. The germline V gene encodes CDR1 MNHNS and CDR2 SASEGT. The CDR3 is 14 residues long. DNA of the CDR3: TGTGCCAGCAGTCGAGCGGGGGGGCCAGATACGCAGTATTTT. Protein product: CASSRAGGPDTQYF.

This clonotype was recorded at least ten times. This sequence joins TRBV4-3 and TRBJ2-1, with 7 bases matching TRBD2. V was clipped by 4 bases and J by 9 bases; unmatched bases: 9. Germline values: CDR1 LGHNA, CDR2 YSLEER. The CDR3 spans 14 residues. In DNA form, the CDR3 reads TGCGCCAGCAGCCCAAAAGCAGGGAGGGCTGAGCAGTTCTTC. Its translation is CASSPKAGRAEQFF.

Ten or more counts support this clonotype. V gene TRBV2 combines with J gene TRBJ1-1, with D unresolved. Germline V lookup: CDR1 SNHLY, CDR2 FYNNEI. The CDR3 consists of 11 residues. Trimming stripped 8 bases from V and 5 bases from J, with 9 bases between. Written as DNA, the CDR3 is TGTGCCAGCCAAGGAGAAACTGAAGCTTTCTTT. Residues: CASQGETEAFF.

This chain connects TRBV6-2 or TRBV6-3 to TRBJ2-3; D possibly corresponds to TRBD2 (6 bases). The CDR3 has 13 residues. Germline V gives CDR1 MNHEY, CDR2 SVGEGT. The V and J ends lost 5 bases and 4 bases respectively, with 10 bases between them. This CDR3 is CASSAGIADTQYF. The CDR3 nucleotides are TGTGCCAGCAGTGCGGGGATAGCAGATACGCAGTATTTT.

Turning to this clonotype: A far larger clone is just one base off, so this is likely a read error. The V and J genes are TRBV11-2 and TRBJ2-5; no reliable D call. CDR3 length: 15 residues. Germline V gives CDR1 SGHAT, CDR2 FQNNGV. The CDR3, as DNA: TGTGTCAGCAGCCCAGGCCACACGGCCCAAGAGACCCAGTACTTC. Protein sequence: CVSSPGHTAQETQYF.

With regard to this clonotype: This may be a read error, as it is one base from a much larger clone. This sequence joins TRBV7-3 and TRBJ2-1, with 8 bases identical to TRBD2. This CDR3 comprises 17 residues. The germline V gene has CDR1 SGHTA and CDR2 FQGTGA. CDR3 sequence (DNA): TGTGCCAGCAGCTTAGGTGGTAGCGGGGCGGCCAAAAACATTCAGCACTTC. It encodes CASSLGGSGAAKNIQHF.

This clonotype came up many times. The chain carries TRBV3-1 and TRBJ2-2; D may correspond to TRBD1 or TRBD2 (5 bases each). Trimming left V 4 bases short and J 4 bases short, with 13 bases between. Germline CDR1 and CDR2: LGHDT and YNNKEL (reference sequence). CDR3 length: 15 residues. CDR3 sequence: CASSLEGTLTGELFF. CDR3 sequence (DNA): TGTGCCAGCAGCCTAGAAGGGACGCTCACCGGGGAGCTGTTTTTT.

This chain connects TRBV28 to TRBJ1-5; 9 bases align to TRBD1. The germline gives CDR1 MDHEN, CDR2 SYDVKM. After removal of 4 bases from V and 7 bases from J, the junction contained 5 bases not matched to a gene. The length of the CDR3 is 14 residues. The CDR3 DNA follows: TGTGCCAGCAGTTCCAGGACAGGGGTACAGCCCCAGCATTTT. It yields the protein CASSSRTGVQPQHF.

This clonotype was counted at least ten times. The chain is built from TRBV11-3 and TRBJ2-1; D gene uncertain. The CDR3 is made up of 14 amino acids. The germline V gene encodes CDR1 SGHNT and CDR2 YENEEA. V lost 0 bases and J lost 5, with 8 bases in between. The CDR3 coding sequence is TGTGCCAGCAGCTTAGATCCCGTAAACAATGAGCAGTTCTTC. Its translation is CASSLDPVNNEQFF.

This clonotype was seen at least ten times. The J gene is TRBJ1-1, the V gene TRBV18; 7 bases map to TRBD1. V shed 1 base and J 0 bases; nucleotides not matched to a gene: 8. Germline-derived CDR1 and CDR2 are KGHSH and LQKENI. The CDR3 runs to 17 residues. CDR3 sequence: CASSPRGDSRMNTEAFF. The CDR3 DNA follows: TGTGCCAGCTCACCACGGGGGGACAGTCGCATGAACACTGAAGCTTTCTTT.

This clonotype appeared many times. The limits of the CDR3 on the DNA are not certain, so only TCRdb's listed CDR3 is given. The chain recombines TRBV30 with TRBJ1-1; the table names TRBD1, a call not compared with the DNA. Looked up from germline, CDR1 is GTSNPN and CDR2 is SVGIG (reference sequence). The CDR3 is 15 amino acids long, termini counted. The CDR3 spells CAWSVGQGAPDGGFF.

This clonotype was seen repeatedly, ten times or more. The rearrangement links TRBV7-9 to TRBJ2-5, with 9 nucleotides matching TRBD1. In germline, CDR1 is SEHNR, CDR2 FQNEAQ (reference sequence). The CDR3 totals 15 residues. V lost 3 bases and J lost 4; bases outside the gene matches: 6. The CDR3 sequence: CASSFRDRDRETQYF. DNA of the CDR3: TGTGCCAGCAGCTTCCGGGACAGGGATCGAGAGACCCAGTACTTC.

This chain connects TRBV6-1 to TRBJ1-3; tentatively, D is TRBD1 (6 bases). Germline V gene lookup returns CDR1 MNHNS and CDR2 SASEGT. The CDR3 runs to 13 residues. The V end was cut by 7 bases, the J end by 2 bases, with 9 bases between. The CDR3 protein is CASTRGAGNTIYF. In DNA form, the CDR3 reads TGTGCCAGCACCAGGGGAGCTGGAAACACCATATATTTT.

This clonotype was counted many times. This chain connects TRBV4-2 to TRBJ2-7; 7 bases map to TRBD1. Germline V gene lookup returns CDR1 LGHNA and CDR2 YNFKEQ. With V trimmed by 2 bases and J by 3 bases, 7 bases remained unmatched. The CDR3 has 15 residues. CDR3 DNA: TGTGCCAGCAGCCAAACACAGGGGAAGAACTACGAGCAGTACTTC. Amino acid sequence: CASSQTQGKNYEQYF.

In its sample, this clonotype was seen many times. The rearrangement joins TRBV6-1 to TRBJ1-1; 7 bases are a match to TRBD1. V lost 6 bases to trimming and J lost 5 bases; unmatched junction nucleotides: 6. There are 13 residues in the CDR3. Germline CDR1 reads MNHNS; CDR2 reads SASEGT. In DNA form, the CDR3 reads TGTGCCAGCAGATCGACAGGGAGTACTGAAGCTTTCTTT. It specifies CASRSTGSTEAFF.

This clonotype came up a few times. The J gene is TRBJ1-4, the V gene TRBV4-1; maybe TRBD1 (5 bases). The CDR3 spans 15 residues. Germline loops: CDR1 MGHRA, CDR2 YSYEKL. V lost 6 bases to trimming and J lost 8 bases, with 19 bases between them. The CDR3 DNA sequence: TGCGCCAGCAGGCAAATTCGGGCAGGGAACGAAAAACTGTTTTTT. It yields the protein CASRQIRAGNEKLFF.

This clonotype was counted ten times or more. In DNA, the CDR3 is TGTGCCAGCTCCGAGGATCTAGTTGTACAGATTTACAATGAGCAGTTCTTC. This codes for CASSEDLVVQIYNEQFF. The J gene is TRBJ2-1, the V gene TRBV18; D remains ambiguous. The CDR3 consists of 17 residues. The germline V and J ends were trimmed by 6 bases and 4 bases, with 22 bases remaining between them. Germline loops: CDR1 KGHSH, CDR2 LQKENI.

The gene calls are TRBV10-1 and TRBJ1-2, with D unresolved. The CDR3 has 12 residues. The germline V and J ends were trimmed by 3 bases and 4 bases, with 6 bases remaining between them. Germline V lookup: CDR1 WNHNN, CDR2 SYGVQD (reference sequence). The CDR3 nucleotides read TGCGCCAGCAGTGATACAGTCTATGGCTACACCTTC. The encoded protein is CASSDTVYGYTF.

This clonotype was counted at least ten times. This rearrangement joins TRBV24-1 to TRBJ2-1; 11 bases align to TRBD2. The V segment lost 4 bases and the J segment 6 bases; nucleotides outside the gene matches: 7. Germline assignment: CDR1 KGHDR and CDR2 SFDVKD. The CDR3 has 16 amino acids. CDR3 sequence reads: CATSDLGTSGSNEQFF. The CDR3 DNA follows: TGTGCCACCAGTGACCTCGGAACTAGCGGGAGCAATGAGCAGTTCTTC.

This clonotype was counted ten times or more. V is TRBV7-3 and J is TRBJ2-3; D unresolved. The CDR3 loop spans 14 amino acids. Trimming removed 5 bases from V and 1 base from J, with 10 bases in between. Germline V gives CDR1 SGHTA, CDR2 FQGTGA. DNA for the CDR3: TGTGCCAGCAGCCGAAGGCCCCGCACAGATACGCAGTATTTT. Protein product: CASSRRPRTDTQYF.

This clonotype was seen repeatedly, ten times or more. The V and J genes are TRBV5-6 and TRBJ2-7; possibly TRBD2 for D (6 bases). The CDR3 sequence is 13 residues long. The germline CDR1 and CDR2 sequences are SGHDT and YYEEEE. V was pared by 4 bases and J by 0 bases, with 8 bases between. DNA for the CDR3: TGTGCCAGCAGCCGGGGACTCTCCTACGAGCAGTACTTC. Amino acids: CASSRGLSYEQYF.

This clonotype was counted only a few times. This chain connects TRBV29-1 to TRBJ1-3; the D is unclear. The V gene lost 4 bases and the J gene lost 4 bases, with 8 bases spanning the gap. The germline CDR1 and CDR2 sequences are SQVTM and ANQGSEA. The CDR3 is 12 amino acids. The CDR3 protein is CSVGTGGNTIYF. The DNA for the CDR3 is TGCAGCGTTGGAACCGGGGGAAACACCATATATTTT.

The chain carries TRBV10-1 and TRBJ2-7; no reliable D call. V dropped 6 bases and J dropped 0 bases, with 6 bases sitting between them. This CDR3 region has 12 residues. From germline, CDR1 is WNHNN and CDR2 SYGVQD (reference sequence). CDR3 coding DNA: TGCGCCAGCAGCCCCAACTCCTACGAGCAGTACTTC. Residues: CASSPNSYEQYF.

The chain carries TRBV6-1 and TRBJ2-3; TRBD2 aligns across 11 bases. CDR1 is MNHNS and CDR2 is SASEGT in the germline V gene. V was clipped by 6 bases and J by 2 bases; unmatched bases: 4. The CDR3 is 15 amino acids. The CDR3 DNA follows: TGTGCCAGCAGGACTAGCGGGGTAAACACAGATACGCAGTATTTT. Its translation is CASRTSGVNTDTQYF.

Points on this clonotype: A much larger clone is a single base away; this may be a read error. The chain uses TRBV6-9 and TRBJ2-1; D gene unclear. CDR3 length: 13 amino acids. CDR1 and CDR2 from the germline V gene are MNHGY and SVAAGI. Trimming cost V 4 bases and J 13 bases, with 17 bases left between them. In nucleotides, the CDR3 is TGTGCCAGCAGTTTCCCTGGAACGCTCGGACAGTTCTTC. This codes for CASSFPGTLGQFF.

In its sample, this clonotype was seen many times. The chain employs TRBV12-3 or TRBV12-4 and TRBJ1-4; 9 positions agree with TRBD1. The CDR3 covers 16 residues. Losses at the gene ends were 6 bases for V and 4 bases for J; bases not matched to a gene: 9. The CDR3 loop is CASSPGQGPGNEKLFF. CDR3 nucleotides: TGTGCCAGCAGCCCTGGACAGGGGCCGGGTAATGAAAAACTGTTTTTT.

This clonotype occurred many times. One junction end disagrees with the germline gene, perhaps due to a read error. The genes are TRBV7-8 and TRBJ2-1, with D hard to call. This CDR3 contains 11 residues. Germline lookup yields CDR1 SGHVS and CDR2 FQNEAQ. In DNA, the CDR3 is TGTGCCAGCAGCTTAGCGGGTCCCAAGTCCTTC. Residues: CASSLAGPKSF.

In this sample, this clonotype turned up a few times. The gene calls are TRBV27 and TRBJ1-2; a possible D gene is TRBD1 (5 bases). This CDR3 is 15 amino acids long. V lost 6 bases and J 1 base, leaving 15 bases between the germline ends. In germline, CDR1 is MNHEY, CDR2 SMNVEV (reference sequence). This CDR3 reads CASRVGHSRNYGYTF. The DNA for the CDR3 is TGTGCCAGCAGGGTAGGACATAGTCGTAACTATGGCTACACCTTC.